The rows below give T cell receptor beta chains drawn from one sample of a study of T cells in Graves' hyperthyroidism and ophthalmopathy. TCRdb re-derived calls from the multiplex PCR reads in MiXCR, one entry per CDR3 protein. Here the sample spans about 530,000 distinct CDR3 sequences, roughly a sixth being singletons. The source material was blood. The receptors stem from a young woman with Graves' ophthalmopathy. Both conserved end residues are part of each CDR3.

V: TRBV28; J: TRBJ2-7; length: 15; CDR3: CASSWISDISYEQYF
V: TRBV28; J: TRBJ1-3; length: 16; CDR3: CASSLLFLDSGNTIYF
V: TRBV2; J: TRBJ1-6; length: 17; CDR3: CASSEAGTGDFNSPLHF
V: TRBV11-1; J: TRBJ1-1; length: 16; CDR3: CASSPRTGVMNTEAFF
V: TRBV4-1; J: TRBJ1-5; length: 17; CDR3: CASSQVVEGQSNQPQHF
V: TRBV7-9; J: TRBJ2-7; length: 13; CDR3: CASSLLGFYEQYF
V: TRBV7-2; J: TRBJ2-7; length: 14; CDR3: CASSPETDSYEQYF
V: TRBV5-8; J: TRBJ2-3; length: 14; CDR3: CASSWGDSTDTQYF
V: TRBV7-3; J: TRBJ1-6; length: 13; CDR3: CASSTGGNSPLHF
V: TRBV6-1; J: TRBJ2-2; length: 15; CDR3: CAIRAGSLLGGELFF
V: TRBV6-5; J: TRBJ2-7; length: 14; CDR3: CASSYRGGTYEQYF
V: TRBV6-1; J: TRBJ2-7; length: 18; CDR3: CASSRGINSGGNSYEQYF
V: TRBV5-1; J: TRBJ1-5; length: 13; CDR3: CASSLYSDQPQHF
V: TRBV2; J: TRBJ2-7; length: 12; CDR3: CASSVEIYEQYF
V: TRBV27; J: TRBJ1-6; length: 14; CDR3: CASSFDRGLGTLHF
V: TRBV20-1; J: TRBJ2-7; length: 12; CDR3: CSASHGNYEQYF
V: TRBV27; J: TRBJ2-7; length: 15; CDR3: CASSSLGGSSYEQYF
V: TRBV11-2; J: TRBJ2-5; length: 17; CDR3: CASSLDIPGDIEETQYF
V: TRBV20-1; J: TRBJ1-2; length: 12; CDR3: CSVRPRGGGYTF
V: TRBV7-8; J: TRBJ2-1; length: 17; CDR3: CASSWPRGSGSTNEQFF
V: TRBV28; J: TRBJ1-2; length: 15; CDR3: CASSSGQALFYGYTF
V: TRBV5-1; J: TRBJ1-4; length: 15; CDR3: CASRIVGTGEEKLFF
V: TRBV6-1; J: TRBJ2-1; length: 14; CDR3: CASRDGGGVDEQFF
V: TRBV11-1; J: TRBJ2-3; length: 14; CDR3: CASSDSRTSDTQYF
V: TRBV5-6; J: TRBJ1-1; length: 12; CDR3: CASSLGRLEAFF
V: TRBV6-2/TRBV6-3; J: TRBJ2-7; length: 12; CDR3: CASSDRPYEQYF
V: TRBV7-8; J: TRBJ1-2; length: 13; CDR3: CASSNTGSYGYTF
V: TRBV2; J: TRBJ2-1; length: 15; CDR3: CASRAGTQAGNEQFF
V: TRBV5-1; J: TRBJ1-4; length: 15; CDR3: CASAMTGQGNEKLFF
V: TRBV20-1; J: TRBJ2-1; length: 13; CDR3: CSARVDTQREQFF
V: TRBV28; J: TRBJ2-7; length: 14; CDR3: CASSYRDTSYEQYF
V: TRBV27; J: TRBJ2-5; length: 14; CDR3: CASSPGLYIETQYF
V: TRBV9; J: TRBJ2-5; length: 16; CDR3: CASSVGGSAAQETQYF
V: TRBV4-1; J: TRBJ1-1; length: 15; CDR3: CASSQEGQGGTEAFF
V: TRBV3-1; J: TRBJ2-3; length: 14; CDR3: CASSSAGASDTQYF
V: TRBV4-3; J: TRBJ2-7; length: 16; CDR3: CASSQRWAAGAHEQYF
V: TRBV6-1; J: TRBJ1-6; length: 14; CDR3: CASSYTPMGSPLHF
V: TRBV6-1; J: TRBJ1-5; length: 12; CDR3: CASMRAGQPQHF
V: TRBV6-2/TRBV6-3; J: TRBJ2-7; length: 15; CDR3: CASHPPQERPYEQYF
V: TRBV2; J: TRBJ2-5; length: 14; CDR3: CASWGHSPPETQYF
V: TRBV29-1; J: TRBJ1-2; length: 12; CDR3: CSVIHSSFGYTF
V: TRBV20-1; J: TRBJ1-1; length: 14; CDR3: CGASRTGLNTEAFF
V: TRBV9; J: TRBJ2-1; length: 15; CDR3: CASSVRMDFNNEQFF
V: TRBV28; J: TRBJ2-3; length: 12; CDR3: CALGQVGDTQYF
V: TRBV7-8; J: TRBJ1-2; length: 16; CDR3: CASSPHPGQGAGGYTF
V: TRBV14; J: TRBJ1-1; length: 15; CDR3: CASRPGAGLHTEAFF
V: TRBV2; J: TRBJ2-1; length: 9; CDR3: CASGTEQFF
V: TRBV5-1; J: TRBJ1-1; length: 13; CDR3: CASSIEGTAEAFF
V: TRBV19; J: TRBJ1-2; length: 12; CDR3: CASRPGTYGYTF
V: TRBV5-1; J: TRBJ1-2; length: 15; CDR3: CASSLDADGYYGYTF
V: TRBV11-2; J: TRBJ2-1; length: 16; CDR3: CASSLGTTDSYNEQFF
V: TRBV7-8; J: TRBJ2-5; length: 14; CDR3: CASSPEDSQETQYF
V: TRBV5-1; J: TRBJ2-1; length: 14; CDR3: CASSFGTGGDEQFF
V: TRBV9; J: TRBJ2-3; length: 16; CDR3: CASSVSGRGGTDTQYF
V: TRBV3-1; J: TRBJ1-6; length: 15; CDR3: CASSPNTGGGSPLHF
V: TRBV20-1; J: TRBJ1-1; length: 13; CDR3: CSAPLAGNTEAFF
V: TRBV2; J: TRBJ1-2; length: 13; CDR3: CASSGQGLYGYTF